This TCR beta chain was captured by sequencing in a study of blood T cell repertoires in COVID-19. Germline assignment: CDR1 MNHEY and CDR2 SVGAGI. With 9 bases removed from V and 12 bases from J, the gap between germline ends came to 24 bases. The CDR3 is 14 amino acids. Study processing details: Estimated nucleated cell counts came from reference gene primer amplification. Clones were read by immunoSEQ multiplex PCR, and TCRdb kept only the in-frame ones, dropping some. Clone size and the V and J calls come from that table; the DNA yielded D and trimming. The table includes about 260,000 clones, about 88% detected once.

The chain recombines TRBV6-5 with TRBJ1-5; D might be TRBD1 (6 bases). The sequencing input was peripheral blood. The receptor's source is a man aged 25-45 years with active or convalescent COVID-19. CDR3 nucleotides: TGTGCCAGTAGGGTCTATGGTACCGAGGGGGACCAGCATTTT. Protein product: CASRVYGTEGDQHF.